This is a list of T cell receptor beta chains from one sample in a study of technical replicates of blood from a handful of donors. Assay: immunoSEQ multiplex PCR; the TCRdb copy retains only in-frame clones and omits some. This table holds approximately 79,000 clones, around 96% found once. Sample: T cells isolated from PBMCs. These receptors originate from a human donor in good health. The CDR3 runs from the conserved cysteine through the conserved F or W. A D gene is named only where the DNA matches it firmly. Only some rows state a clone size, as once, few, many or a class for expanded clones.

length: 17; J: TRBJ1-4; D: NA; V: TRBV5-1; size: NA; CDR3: CASSLGTVLTTNEKLFF; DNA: TGCGCCAGCAGCTTGGGGACAGTTCTTACAACTAATGAAAAACTGTTTTTT
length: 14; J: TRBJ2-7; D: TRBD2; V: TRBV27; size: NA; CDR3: CASRIAGGPYEQYF; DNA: TGTGCCAGCAGAATAGCGGGAGGGCCTTACGAGCAGTACTTC
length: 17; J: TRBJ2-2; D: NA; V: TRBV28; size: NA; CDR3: CASSPTDRSGNTGELFF; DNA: TGTGCCAGCAGTCCGACAGACAGGTCGGGGAACACCGGGGAGCTGTTTTTT
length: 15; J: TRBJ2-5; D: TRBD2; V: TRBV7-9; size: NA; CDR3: CASSPSGRLGETQYF; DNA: TGTGCCAGCAGCCCTAGCGGGAGGCTGGGAGAGACCCAGTACTTC
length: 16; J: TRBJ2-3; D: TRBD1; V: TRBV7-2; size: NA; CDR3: CASSLAGGRGTDTQYF; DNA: TGTGCCAGCAGCTTGGCAGGGGGCAGGGGCACAGATACGCAGTATTTT
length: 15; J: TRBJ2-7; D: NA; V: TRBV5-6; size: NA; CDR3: CASSKIYRDTFEQYF; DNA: TGTGCCAGCAGCAAAATCTACCGGGACACCTTCGAGCAGTACTTC
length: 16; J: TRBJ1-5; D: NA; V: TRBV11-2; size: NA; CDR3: CASSLKTGHSNQPQHF; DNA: TGTGCCAGCAGCTTAAAAACGGGACATAGCAATCAGCCCCAGCATTTT
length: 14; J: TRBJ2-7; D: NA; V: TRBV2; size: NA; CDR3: CASSEGRPPYEQYF; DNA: TGTGCCAGCAGTGAGGGCAGACCGCCCTACGAGCAGTACTTC
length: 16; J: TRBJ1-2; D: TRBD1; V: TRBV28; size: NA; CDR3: CASSAKTGGLNYGYTF; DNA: TGTGCCAGCAGTGCCAAAACAGGGGGCCTAAACTATGGCTACACCTTC
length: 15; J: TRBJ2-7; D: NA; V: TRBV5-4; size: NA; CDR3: CASSLAGGQPYEQYF; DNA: TGTGCCAGCAGCTTGGCCGGGGGGCAGCCCTACGAGCAGTACTTC
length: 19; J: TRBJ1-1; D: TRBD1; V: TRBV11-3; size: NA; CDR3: CASSLRLLIDRVENTEAFF; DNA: TGTGCCAGCAGCTTGCGCCTGCTTATCGACAGGGTTGAGAACACTGAAGCTTTCTTT
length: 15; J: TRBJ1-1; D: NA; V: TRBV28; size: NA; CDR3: CASSQRDTENTEAFF; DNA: TGTGCCAGCAGTCAGAGGGACACCGAGAACACTGAAGCTTTCTTT
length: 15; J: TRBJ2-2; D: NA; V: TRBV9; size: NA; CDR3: CASSVESTNTGELFF; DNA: TGTGCCAGCAGCGTAGAGAGTACGAACACCGGGGAGCTGTTTTTT
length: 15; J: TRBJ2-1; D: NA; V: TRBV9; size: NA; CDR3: CASSVGASSYNEQFF; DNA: TGTGCCAGCAGCGTAGGCGCTAGCTCCTACAATGAGCAGTTCTTC
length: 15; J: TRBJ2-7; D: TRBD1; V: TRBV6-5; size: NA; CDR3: CASSYSTGVGYEQYF; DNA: TGTGCCAGCAGTTACTCGACAGGGGTGGGTTACGAGCAGTACTTC
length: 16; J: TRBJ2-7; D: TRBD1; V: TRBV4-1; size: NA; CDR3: CASSQQSGTGGNEQYF; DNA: TGCGCCAGCAGCCAGCAATCCGGGACAGGGGGAAACGAGCAGTACTTC
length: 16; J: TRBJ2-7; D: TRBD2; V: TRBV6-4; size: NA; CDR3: CASSVREGAGVGEQYF; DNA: TGTGCCAGCAGTGTGCGGGAGGGAGCGGGAGTAGGCGAGCAGTACTTC
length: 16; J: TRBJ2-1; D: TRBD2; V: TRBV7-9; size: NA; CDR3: CASSPRLAGLTMRQFF; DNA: TGTGCCAGCAGCCCTCGACTAGCGGGGCTTACAATGAGGCAGTTCTTC
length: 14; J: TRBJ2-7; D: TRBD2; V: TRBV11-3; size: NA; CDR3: CASSLLAGGYEQYF; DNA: TGTGCCAGCAGCTTACTAGCGGGAGGCTACGAGCAGTACTTC
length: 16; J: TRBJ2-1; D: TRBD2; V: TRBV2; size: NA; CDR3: CASIFTSGLSYNEQFF; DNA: TGTGCCAGCATCTTTACTAGCGGATTATCTTACAATGAGCAGTTCTTC
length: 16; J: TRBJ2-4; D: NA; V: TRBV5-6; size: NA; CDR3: CASSPVGAGIGNIQYF; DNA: TGTGCCAGCAGTCCCGTAGGGGCCGGAATCGGAAACATTCAGTACTTC
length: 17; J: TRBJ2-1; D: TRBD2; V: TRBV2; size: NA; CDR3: CASSESWIAGRSYEQFF; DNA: TGTGCCAGCAGTGAAAGTTGGATAGCGGGACGAAGCTATGAGCAGTTCTTC
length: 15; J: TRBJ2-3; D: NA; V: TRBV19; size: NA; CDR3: CASSIVDSPTDTQYF; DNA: TGTGCCAGTAGTATAGTAGACAGCCCCACAGATACGCAGTATTTT
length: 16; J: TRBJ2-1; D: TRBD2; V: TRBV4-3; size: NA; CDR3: CASSLGTSGRIREQFF; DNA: TGCGCCAGCAGCCTCGGGACTAGCGGGAGGATACGTGAGCAGTTCTTC
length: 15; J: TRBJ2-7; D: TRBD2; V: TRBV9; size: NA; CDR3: CASSAGLAGVYEQYF; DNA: TGTGCCAGCAGCGCCGGACTAGCGGGAGTCTACGAGCAGTACTTC
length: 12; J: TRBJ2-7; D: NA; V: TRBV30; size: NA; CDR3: CAWRADSYEQYF; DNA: TGTGCCTGGAGAGCTGACAGCTACGAGCAGTACTTC
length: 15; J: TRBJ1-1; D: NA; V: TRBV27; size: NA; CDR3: CASSPTAAMNTEAFF; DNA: TGTGCCAGCAGTCCCACAGCGGCTATGAACACTGAAGCTTTCTTT
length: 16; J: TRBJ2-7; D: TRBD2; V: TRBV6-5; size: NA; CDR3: CASSYSPKRGSYEQYF; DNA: TGTGCCAGCAGTTACTCGCCAAAGCGGGGTTCCTACGAGCAGTACTTC
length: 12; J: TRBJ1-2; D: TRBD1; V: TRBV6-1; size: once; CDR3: CASGQGTYGYTF; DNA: TGTGCCAGCGGACAGGGGACCTATGGCTACACCTTC
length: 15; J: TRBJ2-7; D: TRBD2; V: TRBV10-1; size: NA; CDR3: CASSEGLAGSYEQYF; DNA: TGCGCCAGCAGTGAGGGGCTAGCGGGGTCCTACGAGCAGTACTTC
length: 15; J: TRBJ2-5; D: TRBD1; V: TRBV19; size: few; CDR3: CASSPRTGGKETQYF; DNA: TGTGCCAGTAGTCCACGGACAGGGGGCAAGGAGACCCAGTACTTC
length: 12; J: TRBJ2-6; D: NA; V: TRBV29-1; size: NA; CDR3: CSSISGANVLTF; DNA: TGCAGCTCTATCTCTGGGGCCAACGTCCTGACTTTC
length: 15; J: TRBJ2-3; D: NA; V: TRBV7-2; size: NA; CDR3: CASSLVQVRTDTQYF; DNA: TGTGCCAGCAGCTTAGTACAGGTTCGAACAGATACGCAGTATTTT